This T cell receptor (beta chain) derives from a study of blood T cell repertoires in COVID-19. Study as a whole: Samples of COVID-19 (acute and convalescent) were obtained from the United States, Italy and Spain. Sources were T cells, B-cell-depleted T cells, or PBMCs; the material itself was cDNA or gDNA.

In the original workflow: Estimated nucleated cell counts came from reference gene primer amplification. Generated by immunoSEQ multiplex PCR, the TCRdb table keeps only in-frame clones and is missing some. From that table come the V and J calls and clone size; the DNA was used to work out D and trimming. The table includes over 250,000 clones, less than 90% detected once. The CDR3 is 14 residues long. Germline V lookup: CDR1 MNHEY, CDR2 SMNVEV (reference sequence). V was clipped by 6 bases and J by 10 bases, with 21 bases between them. The source is a man aged 60 to 69 who had recovered from COVID-19. J is TRBJ1-1 and V is TRBV27, with D maybe TRBD1 (6 bases). Source material: peripheral blood. CDR3 amino acids: CASSSGTLGGGAFF. The CDR3 bases are TGTGCCAGCAGCTCCGGGACACTCGGAGGTGGAGCTTTCTTT.